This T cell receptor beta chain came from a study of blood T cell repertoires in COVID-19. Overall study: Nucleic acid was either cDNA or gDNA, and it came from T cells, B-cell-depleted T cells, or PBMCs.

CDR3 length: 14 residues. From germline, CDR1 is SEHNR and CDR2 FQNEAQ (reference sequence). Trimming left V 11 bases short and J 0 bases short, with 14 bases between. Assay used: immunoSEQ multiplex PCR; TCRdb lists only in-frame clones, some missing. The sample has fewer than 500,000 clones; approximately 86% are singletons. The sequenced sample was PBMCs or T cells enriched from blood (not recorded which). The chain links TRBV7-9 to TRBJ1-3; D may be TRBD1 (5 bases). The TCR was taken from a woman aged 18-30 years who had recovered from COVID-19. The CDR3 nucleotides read TGTGCCTCCCTGGGGCTGATCTCTGGAAACACCATATATTTT. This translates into CASLGLISGNTIYF.